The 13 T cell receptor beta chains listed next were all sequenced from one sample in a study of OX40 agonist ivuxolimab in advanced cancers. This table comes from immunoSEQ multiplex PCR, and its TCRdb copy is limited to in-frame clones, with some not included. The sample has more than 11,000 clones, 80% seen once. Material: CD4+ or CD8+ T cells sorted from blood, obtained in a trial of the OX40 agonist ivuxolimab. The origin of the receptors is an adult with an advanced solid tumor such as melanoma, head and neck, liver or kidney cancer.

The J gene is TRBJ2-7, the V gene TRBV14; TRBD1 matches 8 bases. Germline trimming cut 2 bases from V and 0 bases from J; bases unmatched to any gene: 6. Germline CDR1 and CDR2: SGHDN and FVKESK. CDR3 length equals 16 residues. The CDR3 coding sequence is TGTGCCAGCAGCCAATTTAGACAGGGGAACTCCTACGAGCAGTACTTC. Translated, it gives CASSQFRQGNSYEQYF.

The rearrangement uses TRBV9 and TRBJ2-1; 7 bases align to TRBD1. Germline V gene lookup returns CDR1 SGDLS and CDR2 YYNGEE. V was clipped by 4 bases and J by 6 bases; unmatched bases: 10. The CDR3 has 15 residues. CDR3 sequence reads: CASSSGQADFNEQFF. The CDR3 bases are TGTGCCAGCAGCTCAGGACAGGCTGACTTCAATGAGCAGTTCTTC.

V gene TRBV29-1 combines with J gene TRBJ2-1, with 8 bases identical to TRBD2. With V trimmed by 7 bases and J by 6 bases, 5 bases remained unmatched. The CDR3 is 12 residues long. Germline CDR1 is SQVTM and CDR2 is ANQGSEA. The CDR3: CSAGGKGNEQFF. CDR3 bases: TGCAGCGCGGGAGGGAAGGGCAATGAGCAGTTCTTC.

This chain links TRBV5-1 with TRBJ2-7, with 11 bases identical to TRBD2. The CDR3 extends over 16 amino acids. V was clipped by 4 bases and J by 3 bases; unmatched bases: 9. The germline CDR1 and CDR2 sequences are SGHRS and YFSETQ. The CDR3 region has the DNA TGCGCCAGCAGCGAAACCCCTAGCGGGAGGTACTACGAGCAGTACTTC. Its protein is CASSETPSGRYYEQYF.

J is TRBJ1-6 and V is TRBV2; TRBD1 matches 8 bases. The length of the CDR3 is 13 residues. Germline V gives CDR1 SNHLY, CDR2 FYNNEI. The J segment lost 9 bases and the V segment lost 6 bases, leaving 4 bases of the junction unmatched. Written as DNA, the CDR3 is TGTGCCAGCAGGGGACAGGCCGGTTCACCCCTCCACTTT. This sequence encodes CASRGQAGSPLHF.

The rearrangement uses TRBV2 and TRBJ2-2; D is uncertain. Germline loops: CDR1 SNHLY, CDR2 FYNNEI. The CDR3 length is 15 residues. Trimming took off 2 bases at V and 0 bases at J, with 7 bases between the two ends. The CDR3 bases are TGTGCCAGCAGTGAACAGCACCCGAACACCGGGGAGCTGTTTTTT. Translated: CASSEQHPNTGELFF.

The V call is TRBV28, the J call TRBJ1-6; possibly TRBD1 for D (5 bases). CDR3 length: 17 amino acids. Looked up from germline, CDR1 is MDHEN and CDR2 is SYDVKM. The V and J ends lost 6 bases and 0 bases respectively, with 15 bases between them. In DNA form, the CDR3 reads TGTGCCAGCAGGACCGGGACGGCGTACTCCTATAATTCACCCCTCCACTTT. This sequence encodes CASRTGTAYSYNSPLHF.

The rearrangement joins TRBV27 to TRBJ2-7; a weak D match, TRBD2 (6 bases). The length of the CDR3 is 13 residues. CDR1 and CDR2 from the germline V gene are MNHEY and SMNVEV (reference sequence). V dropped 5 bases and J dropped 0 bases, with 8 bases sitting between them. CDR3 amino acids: CASSTGVSYEQYF. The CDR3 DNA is TGTGCCAGCAGTACGGGGGTCTCCTACGAGCAGTACTTC.

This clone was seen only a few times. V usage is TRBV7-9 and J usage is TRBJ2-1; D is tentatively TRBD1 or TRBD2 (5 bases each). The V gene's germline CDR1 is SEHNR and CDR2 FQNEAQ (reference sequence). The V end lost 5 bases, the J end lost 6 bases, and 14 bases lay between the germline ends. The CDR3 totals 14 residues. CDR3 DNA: TGTGCCAGCAGCCTCAGGGCCCGGGGCAATGAGCAGTTCTTC. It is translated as CASSLRARGNEQFF.

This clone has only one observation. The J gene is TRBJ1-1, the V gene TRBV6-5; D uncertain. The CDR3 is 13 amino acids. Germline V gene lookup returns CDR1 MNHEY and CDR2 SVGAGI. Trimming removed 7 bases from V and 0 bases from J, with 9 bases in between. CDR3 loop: CASTALMNTEAFF. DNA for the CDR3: TGTGCCAGCACAGCCTTAATGAACACTGAAGCTTTCTTT.

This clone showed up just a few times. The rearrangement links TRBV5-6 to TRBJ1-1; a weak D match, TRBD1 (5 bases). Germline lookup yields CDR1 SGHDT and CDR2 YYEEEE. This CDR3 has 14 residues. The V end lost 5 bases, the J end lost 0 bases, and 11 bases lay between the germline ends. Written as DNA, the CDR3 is TGTGCCAGCAGTGTTGACAGACTGAACACTGAAGCTTTCTTT. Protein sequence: CASSVDRLNTEAFF.

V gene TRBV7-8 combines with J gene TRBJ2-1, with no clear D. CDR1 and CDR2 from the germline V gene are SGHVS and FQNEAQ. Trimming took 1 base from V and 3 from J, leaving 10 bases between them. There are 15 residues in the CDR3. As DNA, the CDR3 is TGTGCCAGCAGCTTAGTGACCATACTCTACAATGAGCAGTTCTTC. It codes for CASSLVTILYNEQFF.

The CDR3 nucleotides are TGCGCCAGCAGCTTTAAGAGACTAGCTTTCGATGAGCAGTTCTTC. Protein product: CASSFKRLAFDEQFF. The chain joins TRBV5-1 to TRBJ2-1, with 7 bases matching TRBD2. CDR1 is SGHRS, CDR2 YFSETQ, per germline. J gave up 8 bases and V 2 bases, and 10 bases lay outside the gene matches. This CDR3 is built from 15 residues. Complete variable domain (other parts from reference TRBV5-1 and TRBJ2-1): KAGVTQTPRYLIKTRGQQVTLSCSPISGHRSVSWYQQTPGQGLQFLFEYFSETQRNKGNFPGRFSGRQFSNSRSEMNVSTLELGDSALYLCASSFKRLAFDEQFFGPGTRLTVL.